This record covers a single TCR beta chain. No antigen is known for it. This entry is derived from a study of T cell responses to AZD1222 COVID-19 vaccine. Study-level findings and limits: There were mostly white British donors and more females than males, and clonal diversity was possibly underestimated. Baseline testing showed seropositivity in only five to seven AZD1222 recipients.

Produced via immunoSEQ multiplex PCR; TCRdb's table is partial and in-frame only. The data hold tens of thousands of clones, with about nine tenths observed a single time. Germline CDR1 reads SQVTM; CDR2 reads ANQGSEA. V was shortened by 3 bases and J by 1 base, with 12 bases between the two germline ends. The length of the CDR3 is 14 residues. Second-dose timings of about 4 or about 12 weeks were pooled. The gene calls are TRBV29-1 and TRBJ1-2; a possible D gene is TRBD1 (5 bases). This sample comprised peripheral blood, obtained 28 days after the second AZD1222 dose. The clonotype originates from an adult who received the AZD1222 COVID-19 vaccine. The CDR3 DNA reads TGCAGCGTTGACGCAGGGAGTCTTAACTATGGCTACACCTTC. Translating it yields CSVDAGSLNYGYTF.